These 21 T cell receptor beta chains were sequenced from one sample in a study of cytomegalovirus exposure and HLA in healthy donors. PCR was performed using 60 Vbeta and 13 Jbeta primers. Here immunoSEQ multiplex PCR was the method, and the copy in TCRdb shows in-frame clones only, minus some. In the table there are some 120,000 clones, 72% of which are singletons. Sequencing was done on a sample of PBMCs. The receptors derive from a man younger than 40 in good health and CMV-seronegative.

The chain carries TRBV9 and TRBJ2-7, with 7 bases lining up with TRBD2. Germline CDR1 and CDR2: SGDLS and YYNGEE. The CDR3 is 16 amino acids. After removal of 0 bases from V and 0 bases from J, the junction contained 6 bases not matched to a gene. DNA of the CDR3: TGTGCCAGCAGCGTAGAAGGGGCGGGGGTCTCCTACGAGCAGTACTTC. Its translation: CASSVEGAGVSYEQYF.

The V gene is TRBV29-1, the J gene TRBJ1-1, with D unresolved. V lost 4 bases to trimming and J lost 3 bases, with 18 bases between them. CDR1 and CDR2 (germline): SQVTM, ANQGSEA. CDR3 length: 15 residues. DNA for the CDR3: TGCAGCGTTGTAGCCCCGCGGGCGTCCCACACTGAAGCTTTCTTT. It yields the protein CSVVAPRASHTEAFF.

The CDR3 loop is CALKPGSEAFF. The CDR3 DNA reads TGTGCCTTGAAGCCGGGGAGTGAAGCTTTCTTT. V usage is TRBV10-3 and J usage is TRBJ1-1; D not certain. The length of the CDR3 is 11 residues. Germline CDR1 reads ENHRY; CDR2 reads SYGVKD. V lost 11 bases to trimming and J lost 7 bases, with 14 bases between them.

This clone was observed a single time. This chain joins TRBV5-4 and TRBJ2-3; TRBD2 agrees at 10 bases. This CDR3 comprises 16 residues. The J segment lost 5 bases and the V segment lost 1 base, leaving 7 bases of the junction unmatched. Germline CDR1 is SGHNT and CDR2 is YYREEE (reference sequence). The CDR3 sequence: CASSLWTSGLKDTQYF. The CDR3 region has the DNA TGTGCCAGCAGCTTGTGGACTAGCGGTTTGAAAGATACGCAGTATTTT.

The chain links TRBV29-1 to TRBJ1-2; D gene ambiguous. CDR3 length equals 14 residues. The germline V gene encodes CDR1 SQVTM and CDR2 ANQGSEA. V lost 3 bases and J lost 7, with 18 bases in between. In DNA form, the CDR3 reads TGCAGCGTTGAGGGAGAGGGAGGGTTTGGTGGCTACACCTTC. Translation: CSVEGEGGFGGYTF.

In this sample, this clone turned up a few times. This sequence joins TRBV4-1 and TRBJ2-2; 12 nucleotides align to TRBD1. Germline V gives CDR1 MGHRA, CDR2 YSYEKL. With V trimmed by 4 bases and J by 5 bases, 11 bases remained unmatched. The CDR3 length is 18 residues. This CDR3 is CASSPPTGQGAETGELFF. The CDR3 nucleotides read TGCGCCAGCAGCCCCCCCACGGGACAGGGGGCGGAGACCGGGGAGCTGTTTTTT.

This clone was seen just once. J is TRBJ2-3 and V is TRBV27; D not resolved. Germline V gene data show CDR1 as MNHEY and CDR2 as SMNVEV (reference sequence). The CDR3 contains 11 residues. Trimming shortened V by 6 bases and J by 5 bases, and 6 bases separated the two germline ends. This CDR3 is CASSYRDTQYF. The CDR3 bases are TGTGCCAGCAGCTACAGAGATACGCAGTATTTT.

The gene calls are TRBV6-1 and TRBJ1-1, with D possibly being TRBD1 (5 bases). The V gene's germline CDR1 is MNHNS and CDR2 SASEGT. Trimming removed 5 bases at V and 8 bases at J, with 15 bases between. This CDR3 spans 13 amino acids. CDR3 region: CASSRQIQLEAFF. For the CDR3, the DNA is TGTGCCAGCAGTCGACAGATACAACTCGAAGCTTTCTTT.

This sequence joins TRBV5-6 and TRBJ2-1, with D possibly matching TRBD2 (5 bases). CDR1 is SGHDT, CDR2 YYEEEE, per germline. V gave up 2 bases and J gave up 9 bases, with 18 bases separating them. The CDR3 contains 15 residues. The CDR3 sequence is CASSFSTASSAEQFF. CDR3 DNA sequence: TGTGCCAGCAGCTTCTCTACTGCTAGCTCGGCTGAGCAGTTCTTC.

The V call is TRBV6-5, the J call TRBJ1-3; D not resolved. CDR1 and CDR2 (germline): MNHEY, SVGAGI. The CDR3 consists of 15 residues. V lost 2 bases and J 0 bases, leaving 8 bases between the germline ends. The CDR3 sequence is CASSYASDSGNTIYF. The CDR3 bases are TGTGCCAGCAGTTACGCCAGTGACTCTGGAAACACCATATATTTT.

V usage is TRBV19 and J usage is TRBJ2-7; 8 positions match TRBD1. Looked up from germline, CDR1 is LNHDA and CDR2 is SQIVND (reference sequence). The CDR3 covers 14 residues. V shed 8 bases, J shed 1 base, and the junction held 7 bases outside the gene matches. CDR3 protein: CASGRTGISYEQYF. CDR3 nucleotide sequence: TGTGCCAGTGGCCGGACAGGGATATCCTACGAGCAGTACTTC.

Concerning this clone: One junction end does not reproduce the germline sequence, and a read error may be involved. Other DNA sequences in the sample encode the same CDR3. The chain is built from TRBV6-1 and TRBJ1-2; 12 bases are a match to TRBD1. The CDR3 contains 15 residues. The germline V gene encodes CDR1 MNHNS and CDR2 SASEGT. The CDR3 DNA reads as TGTGCCAGCAGTGGTTTTCGGGACAGGGGGCGTATGATCTCCTTC. It codes for CASSGFRDRGRMISF.

This clone came up a few times. The chain links TRBV4-1 to TRBJ2-2; 9 bases are a match to TRBD2. This CDR3 spans 16 amino acids. Germline V gives CDR1 MGHRA, CDR2 YSYEKL. V was clipped by 0 bases and J by 5 bases; unmatched bases: 4. DNA of the CDR3: TGCGCCAGCAGCCAAGAGGCGGGGGGGCCGACCGGGGAGCTGTTTTTT. Translated, it gives CASSQEAGGPTGELFF.

This chain uses TRBV6-5 with TRBJ2-7; unclear D gene. Trimming stripped 6 bases from V and 0 bases from J, with 6 bases between. The CDR3 sequence is 12 residues long. Per the germline V gene, CDR1 is MNHEY and CDR2 is SVGAGI. The CDR3 spells CASRASSYEQYF. The CDR3 nucleotides read TGTGCCAGCAGAGCTAGCTCCTACGAGCAGTACTTC.

The chain carries TRBV7-6 and TRBJ2-7; 7 bases agree with TRBD2. The length of the CDR3 is 15 residues. With 3 bases clipped from V and 3 bases from J, the junction kept 8 bases outside the gene matches. Germline values: CDR1 SGHVS, CDR2 FNYEAQ. This chain's CDR3 is CASSLRLAVDYEQYF. CDR3 coding DNA: TGTGCCAGCAGCTTGAGGCTAGCGGTAGACTACGAGCAGTACTTC.

This chain joins TRBV10-2 and TRBJ2-7, with D perhaps matching TRBD1 (9 bases). This CDR3 comprises 18 residues. From germline, CDR1 is WSHSY and CDR2 SAAADI. V dropped 7 bases and J dropped 6 bases, with 31 bases sitting between them. In DNA, the CDR3 is TGCGCCAGCACCAACAGGGGGCTAGCGGGCCCAACAATCGCCGAGCAGTACTTC. Its protein is CASTNRGLAGPTIAEQYF.

The rearrangement links TRBV5-1 to TRBJ1-1; a possible D gene is TRBD1 (6 bases). V lost 2 bases to trimming and J lost 4 bases, with 18 bases between them. This CDR3 is built from 16 residues. Germline V gene data show CDR1 as SGHRS and CDR2 as YFSETQ. This CDR3 is CASSLGRGEFVTEAFF. The CDR3 nucleotides read TGCGCCAGCAGCTTAGGCAGGGGAGAATTCGTCACTGAAGCTTTCTTT.

This clone has just one count. The chain joins TRBV6-4 to TRBJ1-2, with TRBD1 identical over 9 bases. The CDR3 runs to 15 residues. V lost 5 bases, J lost 1 base, and 5 bases stayed unmatched. The germline V gene encodes CDR1 MRHNA and CDR2 SNTAGT. The CDR3 DNA reads TGTGCCAGCAGTATGGGGACAGGGTTTAACTATGGCTACACCTTC. It specifies CASSMGTGFNYGYTF.

The chain joins TRBV19 to TRBJ2-1; a weak D match, TRBD1 (6 bases). Trimming took 7 bases from V and 4 from J, leaving 11 bases between them. The CDR3 sequence is 13 residues long. Germline CDR1 and CDR2: LNHDA and SQIVND (reference sequence). The CDR3 loop is CASIGDRYNEQFF. The CDR3 nucleotides are TGTGCCAGTATCGGAGACAGGTACAATGAGCAGTTCTTC.

DNA of the CDR3: TGTGCCAGCTCACAGGGGGCGCGTTTCACTGAAGCTTTCTTT. Amino acids: CASSQGARFTEAFF. This sequence joins TRBV18 and TRBJ1-1, with 7 bases lining up with TRBD1. J gave up 4 bases and V 4 bases, and 6 bases lay outside the gene matches. The V gene's germline CDR1 is KGHSH and CDR2 LQKENI. CDR3 length equals 14 residues. Full variable domain (rest looked up from reference TRBV18 and TRBJ1-1): NAGVMQNPRHLVRRRGQEARLRCSPMKGHSHVYWYRQLPEEGLKFMVYLQKENIIDESGMPKERFSAEFPKEGPSILRIQQVVRGDSAAYFCASSQGARFTEAFFGQGTRLTVV.

The chain couples TRBV6-5 to TRBJ1-6; no definite D call. Trimming took 0 bases from V and 8 from J, leaving 5 bases between them. CDR1 is MNHEY, CDR2 SVGAGI, per germline. The CDR3 loop spans 13 amino acids. DNA for the CDR3: TGTGCCAGCAGTTACTCAGAGCATTCACCCCTCCACTTT. Protein product: CASSYSEHSPLHF.